This is a list of T cell receptor beta chains from one sample in a study of identical twins. One entry per CDR3 protein results from TCRdb running MiXCR on the 5' RACE reads. The repertoire holds approximately 500,000 distinct CDR3 sequences, roughly a quarter seen once, with around 3% in the top ten. These data are also associated with another study on T cells expressing NK-cell markers.

Source material: CD4+ T cells sorted from blood. Receptors originate from a woman between 18 and 30 years old in good health. Each CDR3 is given with its conserved first and last residue. The order of the fields is V gene, clone size, J gene, D gene, CDR3 protein, CDR3 DNA. The D gene is left open where the match is weak. Where a row states a size, it is once, few, many or the class of an expanded clone; other rows omit it.

v_gene: TRBV20-1; abundance: -; j_gene: TRBJ2-3; d_gene: -; CDR3aa: CSAPGPYTDTQYF; CDR3nt: TGCAGTGCCCCAGGTCCCTACACAGATACGCAGTATTTT
v_gene: TRBV7-2; abundance: -; j_gene: TRBJ2-2; d_gene: TRBD2; CDR3aa: CASSLGLALVTGELFF; CDR3nt: TGTGCCAGCAGCTTGGGACTAGCGCTCGTCACCGGGGAGCTGTTTTTT
v_gene: TRBV12-3/TRBV12-4; abundance: few; j_gene: TRBJ2-1; d_gene: -; CDR3aa: CASSRLDRVYDEQFF; CDR3nt: TGTGCCAGCAGTCGACTAGACAGGGTGTACGATGAGCAGTTCTTC
v_gene: TRBV12-3/TRBV12-4; abundance: -; j_gene: TRBJ2-4; d_gene: -; CDR3aa: CASSLAPTEDKNIQYF; CDR3nt: TGTGCCAGCAGTTTAGCCCCCACTGAAGACAAAAACATTCAGTACTTC
v_gene: TRBV20-1; abundance: few; j_gene: TRBJ2-7; d_gene: -; CDR3aa: CSAGDRRYVDEQYF; CDR3nt: TGCAGTGCTGGGGACCGGCGGTATGTGGACGAGCAGTACTTC
v_gene: TRBV6-1; abundance: -; j_gene: TRBJ2-7; d_gene: -; CDR3aa: CASSRNGRAYEQYF; CDR3nt: TGTGCCAGCAGCCGAAATGGGAGAGCCTACGAGCAGTACTTC
v_gene: TRBV7-6; abundance: -; j_gene: TRBJ2-1; d_gene: TRBD2; CDR3aa: CASSLAASGRVYNEQFF; CDR3nt: TGTGCCAGCAGCTTAGCGGCTAGCGGGAGGGTTTACAATGAGCAGTTCTTC
v_gene: TRBV9; abundance: few; j_gene: TRBJ2-1; d_gene: TRBD2; CDR3aa: CASSELAVPYGEQFF; CDR3nt: TGTGCCAGCAGCGAACTAGCGGTGCCGTACGGTGAGCAGTTCTTC
v_gene: TRBV5-1; abundance: few; j_gene: TRBJ2-2; d_gene: -; CDR3aa: CASSSSRGITGELFF; CDR3nt: TGCGCCAGCAGCTCGTCCCGAGGGATCACCGGGGAGCTGTTTTTT
v_gene: TRBV20-1; abundance: few; j_gene: TRBJ2-7; d_gene: TRBD1; CDR3aa: CSARPPTGYEQYF; CDR3nt: TGCAGTGCTAGGCCCCCGACAGGGTACGAGCAGTACTTC
v_gene: TRBV5-1; abundance: -; j_gene: TRBJ1-1; d_gene: -; CDR3aa: CASSLRHKDTEAFF; CDR3nt: TGCGCCAGCAGCTTGAGACATAAGGATACTGAAGCTTTCTTT
v_gene: TRBV12-3/TRBV12-4; abundance: few; j_gene: TRBJ1-4; d_gene: TRBD1; CDR3aa: CASSPDRDYGKLFF; CDR3nt: TGTGCCAGCAGTCCCGACAGGGACTACGGGAAACTGTTTTTT
v_gene: TRBV6-5; abundance: many; j_gene: TRBJ1-1; d_gene: -; CDR3aa: CASRRNTEAFF; CDR3nt: TGTGCCAGCAGAAGGAACACTGAAGCTTTCTTT
v_gene: TRBV9; abundance: -; j_gene: TRBJ2-3; d_gene: -; CDR3aa: CASSVATGAGTDTQYF; CDR3nt: TGTGCCAGCAGCGTAGCTACGGGGGCAGGCACAGATACGCAGTATTTT
v_gene: TRBV29-1; abundance: few; j_gene: TRBJ1-1; d_gene: TRBD1; CDR3aa: CSVEILGTGEAFF; CDR3nt: TGCAGCGTAGAGATTCTAGGGACAGGGGAAGCTTTCTTT
v_gene: TRBV28; abundance: -; j_gene: TRBJ1-1; d_gene: -; CDR3aa: CASYWSGGPSTEAFF; CDR3nt: TGTGCCAGCTACTGGAGCGGGGGGCCTAGCACTGAAGCTTTCTTT
v_gene: TRBV20-1; abundance: few; j_gene: TRBJ2-1; d_gene: TRBD2; CDR3aa: CSASGAGIYNEQFF; CDR3nt: TGCAGTGCTAGTGGAGCGGGGATCTACAATGAGCAGTTCTTC
v_gene: TRBV7-2; abundance: -; j_gene: TRBJ1-1; d_gene: -; CDR3aa: CASSLHRDTEAFF; CDR3nt: TGTGCCAGCAGCTTACACCGGGACACTGAAGCTTTCTTT
v_gene: TRBV20-1; abundance: -; j_gene: TRBJ2-1; d_gene: TRBD1; CDR3aa: CSARAFRGRGHNEQFF; CDR3nt: TGCAGTGCTAGAGCTTTCAGGGGGCGAGGGCACAATGAGCAGTTCTTC
v_gene: TRBV29-1; abundance: few; j_gene: TRBJ2-4; d_gene: -; CDR3aa: CSVGDSLDKNIQYF; CDR3nt: -
v_gene: TRBV20-1; abundance: -; j_gene: TRBJ2-3; d_gene: -; CDR3aa: CSASRGTQYF; CDR3nt: TGCAGTGCTAGTCGGGGAACGCAGTATTTT
v_gene: TRBV18; abundance: -; j_gene: TRBJ2-5; d_gene: -; CDR3aa: CASSPAAWYQETQYF; CDR3nt: TGTGCCAGCTCACCGGCAGCTTGGTACCAAGAGACCCAGTACTTC
v_gene: TRBV6-5; abundance: -; j_gene: TRBJ2-7; d_gene: TRBD1; CDR3aa: CASSYSKGTGTYEQYF; CDR3nt: TGTGCCAGCAGTTACTCGAAGGGGACAGGGACCTACGAGCAGTACTTC
v_gene: TRBV20-1; abundance: few; j_gene: TRBJ2-7; d_gene: TRBD1; CDR3aa: CSARDSSRTGRQIEQYF; CDR3nt: TGCAGTGCTAGAGATTCGTCGCGGACAGGGCGGCAAATCGAGCAGTACTTC
v_gene: TRBV10-3; abundance: few; j_gene: TRBJ2-1; d_gene: TRBD2; CDR3aa: CAISESAGEYNEQFF; CDR3nt: TGTGCCATCAGTGAGTCAGCGGGAGAGTACAATGAGCAGTTCTTC
v_gene: TRBV10-3; abundance: -; j_gene: TRBJ2-3; d_gene: TRBD2; CDR3aa: CAISEPLGSSGSADTQYF; CDR3nt: TGTGCCATCAGTGAGCCTCTTGGGTCTAGCGGGAGTGCAGATACGCAGTATTTT
v_gene: TRBV5-4; abundance: few; j_gene: TRBJ2-5; d_gene: TRBD1; CDR3aa: CASRDREEQTQYF; CDR3nt: TGTGCCAGCAGAGACAGGGAAGAGCAGACCCAGTACTTC
v_gene: TRBV7-9; abundance: few; j_gene: TRBJ1-1; d_gene: -; CDR3aa: CAPRPKGDTEAFF; CDR3nt: TGTGCCCCCAGACCTAAGGGGGACACTGAAGCTTTCTTT
v_gene: TRBV5-1; abundance: -; j_gene: TRBJ2-1; d_gene: TRBD1; CDR3aa: CASGTGGSYNEQFF; CDR3nt: TGCGCCAGCGGGACAGGGGGCTCCTACAATGAGCAGTTCTTC
v_gene: TRBV12-5; abundance: few; j_gene: TRBJ2-1; d_gene: TRBD1; CDR3aa: CASGGTGHNEQFF; CDR3nt: TGTGCTAGTGGTGGGACAGGACACAATGAGCAGTTCTTC
v_gene: TRBV6-5; abundance: -; j_gene: TRBJ2-6; d_gene: -; CDR3aa: CASSYWRTSGANVLTF; CDR3nt: TGTGCCAGCAGTTACTGGCGGACTTCTGGGGCCAACGTCCTGACTTTC
v_gene: TRBV12-5; abundance: -; j_gene: TRBJ2-1; d_gene: TRBD2; CDR3aa: CASGSSSGSGQFF; CDR3nt: TGTGCTAGTGGCTCCTCTAGCGGGTCGGGGCAGTTCTTC
v_gene: TRBV6-1; abundance: -; j_gene: TRBJ2-1; d_gene: TRBD2; CDR3aa: CASRLSGSGSNEQFF; CDR3nt: TGTGCCAGCAGACTTAGCGGGAGTGGGTCCAATGAGCAGTTCTTC
v_gene: TRBV9; abundance: few; j_gene: TRBJ1-1; d_gene: -; CDR3aa: CASSVDYGSYTEAFF; CDR3nt: TGTGCCAGCAGCGTAGATTATGGGAGCTACACTGAAGCTTTCTTT
v_gene: TRBV5-1; abundance: few; j_gene: TRBJ2-7; d_gene: TRBD1; CDR3aa: CASSLNRGYEQYF; CDR3nt: TGCGCCAGCAGCTTGAACAGGGGATACGAGCAGTACTTC
v_gene: TRBV6-5; abundance: few; j_gene: TRBJ1-3; d_gene: -; CDR3aa: CASSYLSSGNTIYF; CDR3nt: TGTGCCAGCAGTTATTTAAGTTCTGGAAACACCATATATTTT
v_gene: TRBV29-1; abundance: -; j_gene: TRBJ2-1; d_gene: TRBD2; CDR3aa: CSVPTSGSSYNEQFF; CDR3nt: TGCAGCGTACCTACAAGCGGGAGCTCCTACAATGAGCAGTTCTTC
v_gene: TRBV12-3/TRBV12-4; abundance: few; j_gene: TRBJ2-2; d_gene: -; CDR3aa: CASSGWDPGELFF; CDR3nt: TGTGCCAGCAGTGGCTGGGATCCCGGGGAGCTGTTTTTT
v_gene: TRBV28; abundance: few; j_gene: TRBJ2-6; d_gene: TRBD1; CDR3aa: CASGSGTGDIVLTF; CDR3nt: TGTGCCAGCGGTTCCGGGACAGGAGATATCGTCCTGACTTTC
v_gene: TRBV3-1; abundance: few; j_gene: TRBJ1-2; d_gene: -; CDR3aa: CASSPGLLCGYTF; CDR3nt: TGTGCCAGCAGCCCCGGGCTCCTCTGTGGCTACACCTTC
v_gene: TRBV5-1; abundance: few; j_gene: TRBJ2-1; d_gene: TRBD2; CDR3aa: CASSLVTSGNYEQFF; CDR3nt: TGCGCCAGCAGCTTGGTGACTAGCGGGAACTATGAGCAGTTCTTC
v_gene: TRBV5-1; abundance: few; j_gene: TRBJ2-7; d_gene: -; CDR3aa: CASSPGHRGYEQYF; CDR3nt: TGCGCCAGCAGCCCAGGACACAGAGGGTACGAGCAGTACTTC
v_gene: TRBV18; abundance: many; j_gene: TRBJ1-6; d_gene: TRBD1; CDR3aa: CASSPGQLNSPLHF; CDR3nt: TGTGCCAGCTCACCGGGACAGCTAAATTCACCCCTCCACTTT
v_gene: TRBV7-2; abundance: many; j_gene: TRBJ2-3; d_gene: TRBD2; CDR3aa: CASSLGYPSGSSGTQYF; CDR3nt: TGTGCCAGCAGCTTAGGATACCCTAGCGGGAGTTCGGGTACGCAGTATTTT
v_gene: TRBV20-1; abundance: -; j_gene: TRBJ2-1; d_gene: TRBD2; CDR3aa: CSAPTSGGLYEQFF; CDR3nt: TGCAGTGCCCCGACTAGCGGGGGCCTTTATGAGCAGTTCTTC
v_gene: TRBV2; abundance: -; j_gene: TRBJ2-3; d_gene: -; CDR3aa: CASSGQVSTDTQYF; CDR3nt: TGTGCCAGCAGTGGCCAAGTAAGCACAGATACGCAGTATTTT
v_gene: TRBV4-3; abundance: few; j_gene: TRBJ2-2; d_gene: TRBD1; CDR3aa: CASSQFRKTGVNTGELFF; CDR3nt: TGCGCCAGCAGCCAATTCCGCAAAACAGGGGTCAACACCGGGGAGCTGTTTTTT
v_gene: TRBV7-9; abundance: many; j_gene: TRBJ2-1; d_gene: TRBD2; CDR3aa: CASSLLADHNEQFF; CDR3nt: TGTGCCAGCAGCCTACTAGCGGATCACAATGAGCAGTTCTTC
v_gene: TRBV6-1; abundance: -; j_gene: TRBJ1-4; d_gene: TRBD1; CDR3aa: CATRQGTTNEKLFF; CDR3nt: TGTGCCACCCGACAGGGAACAACTAATGAAAAACTGTTTTTT
v_gene: TRBV29-1; abundance: -; j_gene: TRBJ2-4; d_gene: -; CDR3aa: CSVELRDIQYF; CDR3nt: TGCAGCGTTGAATTGCGGGACATTCAGTACTTC
v_gene: TRBV6-1; abundance: few; j_gene: TRBJ1-2; d_gene: -; CDR3aa: CASSEAGRNLYGYTF; CDR3nt: TGTGCCAGCAGTGAGGCGGGACGAAACTTGTATGGCTACACCTTC
v_gene: TRBV7-9; abundance: few; j_gene: TRBJ2-5; d_gene: -; CDR3aa: CASRSGLSDETQYF; CDR3nt: TGTGCCAGCAGGTCGGGACTCTCGGACGAGACCCAGTACTTC
v_gene: TRBV10-3; abundance: few; j_gene: TRBJ2-3; d_gene: -; CDR3aa: CAISVGDLTDTQYF; CDR3nt: TGTGCCATCAGTGTCGGGGACCTCACAGATACGCAGTATTTT
v_gene: TRBV15; abundance: many; j_gene: TRBJ1-1; d_gene: -; CDR3aa: CATSRDQGRGAEAFF; CDR3nt: TGTGCCACCAGCAGAGATCAGGGCCGAGGCGCTGAAGCTTTCTTT
v_gene: TRBV18; abundance: -; j_gene: TRBJ2-7; d_gene: -; CDR3aa: CASSPLIGDEQYF; CDR3nt: TGTGCCAGCTCACCACTAATCGGGGACGAGCAGTACTTC
v_gene: TRBV18; abundance: -; j_gene: TRBJ1-4; d_gene: -; CDR3aa: CASSPWALNEKLFF; CDR3nt: TGTGCCAGCTCGCCTTGGGCGCTTAATGAAAAACTGTTTTTT
v_gene: TRBV5-1; abundance: -; j_gene: TRBJ2-2; d_gene: -; CDR3aa: CASSLSVANGELFF; CDR3nt: TGCGCCAGCAGCTTGTCAGTAGCGAACGGGGAGCTGTTTTTT
v_gene: TRBV12-3/TRBV12-4; abundance: once; j_gene: TRBJ2-1; d_gene: TRBD2; CDR3aa: CASSLGGTSPNEQFF; CDR3nt: TGTGCCAGCAGTTTGGGGGGGACTTCCCCGAATGAGCAGTTCTTC
v_gene: TRBV2; abundance: many; j_gene: TRBJ2-3; d_gene: -; CDR3aa: CASSDEDTQYF; CDR3nt: TGTGCCAGCAGTGATGAAGATACGCAGTATTTT
v_gene: TRBV5-1; abundance: few; j_gene: TRBJ2-5; d_gene: -; CDR3aa: CASSRFSGETQYF; CDR3nt: TGCGCCAGCAGCAGGTTCTCAGGAGAGACCCAGTACTTC